This paragraph covers one T cell receptor beta chain sequence. With 7 bases clipped from V and 8 bases from J, the junction kept 6 bases outside the gene matches. This CDR3 is built from 12 residues. CDR1 and CDR2 (germline): SGHNT, YYREEE (reference sequence). Per the original data handling: Amplification of reference gene primers provided the estimated nucleated cell counts. TCRdb's table, derived via immunoSEQ multiplex PCR, lists solely in-frame clones and lacks some. The V and J calls and clone size come from that table; D and trimming were worked out from the DNA. Among around 300,000 clones listed, 75% to 90% were seen once. This entry is derived from a study of blood T cell repertoires in COVID-19. Overall study context: Donors in the United States, Italy and Spain gave samples during acute or convalescent COVID-19. The cDNA or gDNA used as material had been derived from T cells, B-cell-depleted T cells, or PBMCs.

The chain carries TRBV5-4 and TRBJ2-1; TRBD1 matches at 7 bases. Sequencing was carried out using peripheral blood. The sequence derives from a woman aged 70-85 years with acute or convalescent COVID-19. CDR3 sequence (DNA): TGTGCCAGCGGGCGACAGGGCTATGAGCAGTTCTTC. It codes for CASGRQGYEQFF.